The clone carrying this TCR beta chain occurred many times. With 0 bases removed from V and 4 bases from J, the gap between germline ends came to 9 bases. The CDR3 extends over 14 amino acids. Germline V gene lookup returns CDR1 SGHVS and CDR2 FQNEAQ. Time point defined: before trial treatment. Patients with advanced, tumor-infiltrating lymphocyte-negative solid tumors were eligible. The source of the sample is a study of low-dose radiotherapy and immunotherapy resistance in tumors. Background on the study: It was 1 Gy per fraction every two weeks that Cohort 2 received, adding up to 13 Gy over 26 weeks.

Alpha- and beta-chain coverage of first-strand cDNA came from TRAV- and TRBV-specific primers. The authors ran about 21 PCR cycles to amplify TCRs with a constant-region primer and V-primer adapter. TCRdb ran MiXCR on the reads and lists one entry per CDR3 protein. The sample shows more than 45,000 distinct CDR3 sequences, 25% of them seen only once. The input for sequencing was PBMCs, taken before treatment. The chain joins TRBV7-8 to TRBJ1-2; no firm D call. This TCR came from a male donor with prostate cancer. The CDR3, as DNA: TGTGCCAGCAGCTTAGCGGCCCTTGGCTATGGCTACACCTTC. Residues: CASSLAALGYGYTF.